A selection of T cell receptor beta chains follows, all from one sample in a study of post-analysis software for immune sequencing data. MiXCR was run by TCRdb on the PCR reads, yielding one entry per CDR3 protein. The sample gives 750,000 to 950,000 distinct CDR3 sequences, about 57% of which show up once; approximately 4.5% is in the top ten. Source material: blood. Receptors were obtained from a girl aged 10 to 17 with multiple sclerosis. The conserved cysteine and the conserved F or W are not part of the CDR3 here. Expanded clones get a size class; other rows say once, few or many, or leave the size out.

v_call clone_size cdr3_aa
TRBV7-8 few ASSLAVGAGQY
TRBV27 - ASQPGRTFYEQY
TRBV5-1 - ASSSGTPSPGDPQY
TRBV5-1 - ASSWGLAGGPLNEQF
TRBV10-3 once ARSQGSYEQY
TRBV7-9 - ASSLGDSQAF
TRBV29-1 - SVGVLTMNTEAF
TRBV5-5 - ASSFRMNSNQPQH
TRBV13 - ASSSDVEDYGYT
TRBV10-3 - ASSGGGSSTDTQY
TRBV7-3 once ASSSHNRLAGGQNTGELF
TRBV9 few ASSMGSTGSSYNEQF
TRBV7-3 few ASSVPGQGSSYNEQF
TRBV20-1 once SARAPAGVPYEQY
TRBV6-5 few ASSPTPSGTETQY
TRBV18 - ASSPQTGAAQVNTGELF
TRBV20-1 - SARDGGQDTGERF
TRBV20-1 once SASQEWEKLF
TRBV6-2/TRBV6-3 many ASSGGSYEQY
TRBV20-1 - SARGDINYGYT
TRBV7-6 - ASSPPGRAAF
TRBV5-1 - ASSLALAGGYEQY
TRBV5-1 - ASSTQTGRDSPLH
TRBV4-1 few ASSQDSGSLNYGYT
TRBV7-3 - ASSYGPTNIQY
TRBV29-1 - SVGSTRGWETQY
TRBV7-3 - ASSLDEATSTDTQY
TRBV27 few ASSRTGRSGYT